This T cell receptor (beta chain) was documented in a study of blood T cell repertoires in COVID-19. Turning to the study itself: Sample material is recorded as cDNA or gDNA derived from T cells, B-cell-depleted T cells, or PBMCs.

Trimming cost V 4 bases and J 4 bases, with 17 bases left between them. This CDR3 spans 16 amino acids. Germline-derived CDR1 and CDR2 are SGHDN and FVKESK. Clones were read by immunoSEQ multiplex PCR, and TCRdb kept only the in-frame ones, dropping some. The data contain tens of thousands of clones, around 75% of them seen just once; the ten biggest clones take up 24%. What was sequenced was peripheral blood. This chain joins TRBV14 and TRBJ2-1; tentative D call: TRBD2 (7 bases). This sequence was found in a human donor in a cohort sampled during active COVID-19. The CDR3 region has the DNA TGTGCCAGCAGCCTTTTCCCGCGGGGGCGATACAATGAGCAGTTCTTC. This translates into CASSLFPRGRYNEQFF.